These 7 T cell receptor beta chains were sequenced from one sample in a study of OX40 agonist ivuxolimab in advanced cancers. TCRdb keeps only in-frame clones here, not all; method: immunoSEQ multiplex PCR. Of approximately 66,000 clones listed, approximately 89% were seen once; the top ten hold over 0.55%. The sample in question was CD4+ or CD8+ T cells sorted from blood, obtained in a trial of the OX40 agonist ivuxolimab. The receptors stem from an adult with an advanced solid tumor such as melanoma, head and neck, liver or kidney cancer.

V usage is TRBV5-5 and J usage is TRBJ2-1; D is perhaps TRBD2 (6 bases). Looked up from germline, CDR1 is SGHKS and CDR2 is YYEKEE (reference sequence). This CDR3 is built from 12 residues. The germline V and J ends were trimmed by 5 bases and 9 bases, with 12 bases remaining between them. The CDR3 sequence is CASRQAGGEQFF. DNA for the CDR3: TGTGCCAGCAGGCAAGCCGGGGGTGAGCAGTTCTTC.

The rearrangement uses TRBV5-6 and TRBJ1-5; D is undetermined. With 2 bases removed from V and 7 bases from J, the gap between germline ends came to 10 bases. In germline, CDR1 is SGHDT, CDR2 YYEEEE. The CDR3 has 13 residues. The CDR3 loop is CASSFLGEQPQHF. CDR3 nucleotide sequence: TGTGCCAGCAGCTTCCTGGGAGAACAGCCCCAGCATTTT.

The gene calls are TRBV6-1 and TRBJ1-5; D unclear. Germline V lookup: CDR1 MNHNS, CDR2 SASEGT. CDR3 length equals 15 residues. The ends were cut back, 0 bases at V and 2 bases at J, with 8 bases in the middle. The CDR3 protein is CASSEANKRNQPQHF. In DNA form, the CDR3 reads TGTGCCAGCAGTGAAGCCAACAAGCGCAATCAGCCCCAGCATTTT.

This clone was seen only once. The J gene is TRBJ1-2, the V gene TRBV28; D remains ambiguous. The ends were cut back, 6 bases at V and 3 bases at J, with 11 bases in the middle. CDR1 and CDR2 from the germline V gene are MDHEN and SYDVKM. The CDR3 covers 13 residues. CDR3 sequence: CASRLGLDYGYTF. DNA of the CDR3: TGTGCCAGCAGGCTTGGGTTGGACTATGGCTACACCTTC.

In nucleotides, the CDR3 is TGTGCCAGCAGCTCCGCAGGGGCCAACGTCCTGACTTTC. It codes for CASSSAGANVLTF. This chain uses TRBV7-9 with TRBJ2-6; unclear D gene. With 4 bases removed from V and 4 bases from J, the gap between germline ends came to 5 bases. Germline CDR1 is SEHNR and CDR2 is FQNEAQ (reference sequence). The CDR3 length is 13 residues.

This clone was detected a few times. This chain links TRBV5-1 with TRBJ1-2; tentative D call: TRBD1 (5 bases). The CDR3 loop spans 13 amino acids. Per germline, CDR1 SGHRS and CDR2 YFSETQ. The V and J ends lost 5 bases and 3 bases respectively, with 11 bases between them. CDR3 region: CASSLEGDYGYTF. CDR3 DNA sequence: TGCGCCAGCAGTCTGGAAGGGGACTATGGCTACACCTTC.

Written as DNA, the CDR3 is TGTGCCAGCAGCTTCAGGGAGACCCAGTACTTC. Its translation: CASSFRETQYF. The chain is built from TRBV7-9 and TRBJ2-5; D gene unclear. CDR1 and CDR2 (germline): SEHNR, FQNEAQ (reference sequence). V lost 3 bases and J 5 bases, leaving 4 bases between the germline ends. CDR3 length: 11 amino acids.